This T cell receptor (beta chain) was recorded in a study of blood T cell repertoires in COVID-19 (dated by TCRdb to about 2020). In terms of the full investigation: Samples covering the acute and convalescent phases of COVID-19 were provided by collaborators in the United States, Italy and Spain. The sample metadata nearly always contained a de-identified subject ID, COVID-19 status, age in years and sex. The repertoires were released in a freely available public database intended as a resource for research on the immune response to SARS-CoV-2. The samples were drawn from the first 160 participants of the ongoing ImmuneRACE study and from some 1,300 subjects provided by 6 global collaborators. Where available, HLA class I and class II types were taken from metadata supplied by the sample provider and were not determined by assay-based typing. Subjects who had been exposed to COVID-19, were actively infected with it, or had recovered from it provided the deeply sampled blood TCRbeta repertoires that made up the dataset. The prospective study material was composed of cDNA or gDNA derived from T cells, B-cell-depleted T cells, or PBMCs. The research as a whole found: Clinical and demographic metadata were provided uncurated, with the amount varying by source and participant.

Of note for this clone: Its antigen specificity is not known. No base quality values were provided; no much bigger clone lies one nucleotide off.

The CDR3 has 13 amino acids, counting the end cysteine and phenylalanine. Only the CDR3 region is kept as DNA, spanning 39 bases read in frame from base 1. The germline V gene encodes CDR1 LNHNV and CDR2 YYDKDF (reference sequence). V drops 10 bases and J drops 3 bases, leaving 15 bases in between. TCRbeta CDR3 regions were amplified from genomic DNA using the immunoSEQ Assay, a bias-controlled multiplex PCR. In the original analysis: The number of nucleated cells in each sample was estimated by amplification of reference gene primers within the assay. Sequence reads were collapsed and filtered to measure the absolute abundance of every unique TCRbeta CDR3 rearrangement. For each sample, productive Simpson clonality was calculated by taking the square root of Simpson's diversity index across productive rearrangements. TCRdb carries this immuneACCESS record with in-frame sequences only. Its versions omit some clonotypes, under half of them owing to an unresolved V gene in the studies checked, with the rest unexplained. The V and J calls and the clone size are those of that table, but D and trimming were determined from the DNA. The sample data list 150,000 or so clones, and about 90% of these were observed just once. The top ten constitute approximately 0.55% of the sample.

Collaborating institutions collected whole blood in K2EDTA tubes following their own protocols. For TCRbeta analysis, collaborators shipped samples as frozen whole blood, isolated PBMCs, or DNA extracted from either of those sample types. The clonotype was recovered from a man in his forties or fifties with acute or convalescent COVID-19. Sequencing used peripheral blood. This chain joins TRBV15 to TRBJ1-2; TRBD1 is a possible D gene, resting on 5 matching bases. Read as DNA, the sequence is TGTGCCAGCGAAAGTCTGGGGCACTATGGCTACACCTTC. This yields the protein CASESLGHYGYTF.